Following are 32 T cell receptor beta chains from one sample sequenced in a study of tumor and adjacent non-tumor tissue in lung cancer. RNA was extracted from bulk tissue without any cell sorting. TCRbeta libraries were built with three rounds of nested PCR, modified from ARM-PCR. TCRdb passed the multiplex PCR reads through MiXCR, listing each CDR3 protein once. The data show about 80,000 distinct CDR3 sequences, with approximately 71% seen just once and roughly 12% held by the top ten. Sequencing input: lung tumor tissue. These receptors were obtained from a woman in her 70s with non-small cell lung cancer.

This clonotype was seen a few times. Since a much larger clone is just one base distant, this may be a read error. V is TRBV6-1 and J is TRBJ2-1; TRBD2 matches at 9 bases. Germline V gives CDR1 MNHNS, CDR2 SASEGT. The V gene end was trimmed by 5 bases and the J gene end by 2 bases; junction bases not matched to a gene: 10. The CDR3 loop spans 17 amino acids. The CDR3 loop is CASSPPGREGPYNEQFF. CDR3 nucleotides: TGTGCCAGCAGTCCCCCGGGGCGGGAGGGCCCCTACAATGAGCAGTTCTTC.

Note on this clonotype: One end of the junction does not line up with germline, which may come from a read error. The chain carries TRBV12-3 or TRBV12-4 and TRBJ2-2; D is undetermined. This CDR3 contains 15 residues. CDR3 residues: CVSSSATDNIGELFF. The CDR3 DNA reads as TGTGTCAGCAGTTCGGCGACTGACAACATCGGGGAGCTGTTTTTT.

Note on this clonotype: A much larger clone lies a single base off, so this may be a read error. The chain joins TRBV30 to TRBJ2-7; D is unresolved. CDR1 and CDR2 (germline): GTSNPN, SVGIG (reference sequence). The CDR3 has 12 residues. DNA of the CDR3: TGTGCCTTGAGTTCACTAACCTACGAGCAGTACTTC. Translated: CALSSLTYEQYF.

Points on this clonotype: An end of the junction differs from the germline gene, which may be a read error. The chain carries TRBV28 and TRBJ1-4, with a tentative D call TRBD1 (5 bases). The CDR3 loop spans 14 amino acids. Germline V gene sequence: CDR1 MDHEN, CDR2 SYDVKM. The CDR3 is CASRPGPANGKLFF. The CDR3, as DNA: TGTGCCAGCAGGCCAGGGCCCGCTAATGGAAAACTGTTTTTT.

Notes on this clonotype: The junction departs from the called germline gene at one end, perhaps through a read error. The chain has TRBV14 and TRBJ2-3, with 7 positions matching TRBD2. Looked up from germline, CDR1 is SGHDN and CDR2 is FVKESK. The CDR3 consists of 13 residues. The CDR3 loop is CVSSQAGPDTQYF. Written as DNA, the CDR3 is TGTGTCAGCAGCCAAGCGGGACCAGATACGCAGTATTTT.

As for this clonotype: It is likely a read error, because the conserved phenylalanine at the end of the CDR3 is missing. This chain uses TRBV5-4 with TRBJ2-5; 13 nucleotides agree with TRBD2. CDR1 is SGHNT, CDR2 YYREEE, per germline (reference sequence). J lost 3 bases, V lost 4 bases, and 6 bases had no gene match. The CDR3 spans 16 residues. The CDR3 here is CASSILAGGDKETQYI. CDR3 nucleotide sequence: TGTGCCAGCAGCATACTAGCGGGAGGGGACAAAGAGACCCAGTACATC.

V and J are TRBV6-1 and TRBJ2-7; possible D gene TRBD2, 6 bases. This CDR3 has 16 amino acids. Germline-derived CDR1 and CDR2 are MNHNS and SASEGT. The V and J ends lost 3 bases and 10 bases respectively, with 25 bases between them. In nucleotides, the CDR3 is TGTGCCAGCAGTGAGGGTGCTAGCGACAGCTCCTACAAACAGTACTTC. Its translation is CASSEGASDSSYKQYF.

This clonotype was observed a handful of times. The CDR3 ends on some other residue instead of the conserved phenylalanine or tryptophan, so this is likely a read error. The rearrangement joins TRBV30 to TRBJ2-4; D not certain. The germline V gene has CDR1 GTSNPN and CDR2 SVGIG (reference sequence). Trimming cost V 7 bases and J 7 bases, with 17 bases left between them. The CDR3 is made up of 13 amino acids. CDR3 sequence reads: CAYLSPNGNIQYS. DNA for the CDR3: TGTGCCTATCTCAGCCCAAATGGGAACATTCAGTACTCC.

Points on this clonotype: Relative to the germline gene, one junction end is altered; a read error may explain this. The chain uses TRBV4-1 and TRBJ1-1; D remains unclear. The CDR3 runs to 13 residues. Germline V CDR1 and CDR2: MGHRA, YSYEKL. The CDR3 spells CAGSHPLNTEAFF. In nucleotides, the CDR3 is TGCGCCGGCAGCCACCCCCTGAACACTGAGGCTTTCTTT.

For this clonotype: Germline is not matched at one junction end, which may reflect a read error. The chain recombines TRBV5-1 with TRBJ2-1, with TRBD2 identical over 9 bases. Per the germline V gene, CDR1 is SGHRS and CDR2 is YFSETQ. This CDR3 is 16 amino acids long. DNA of the CDR3: TGCGCCAGCAGCTTGGAGGCGACTAGCGGAGACAATGAGCAGGTCTTC. Protein product: CASSLEATSGDNEQVF. The full variable domain, rest sourced from reference TRBV5-1 and TRBJ2-1, is KAGVTQTPRYLIKTRGQQVTLSCSPISGHRSVSWYQQTPGQGLQFLFEYFSETQRNKGNFPGRFSGRQFSNSRSEMNVSTLELGDSALYLCASSLEATSGDNEQVFGPGTRLTVL.

Concerning this clonotype: This may stem from a read error, because a much larger clone lies one nucleotide away. The V and J genes are TRBV7-9 and TRBJ2-1; tentatively, D is TRBD1 (5 bases). Germline-derived CDR1 and CDR2 are SEHNR and FQNEAQ (reference sequence). This CDR3 comprises 14 residues. V lost 5 bases and J 6 bases, leaving 14 bases between the germline ends. CDR3 protein: CASSGAMAGNEQFF. CDR3 coding DNA: TGTGCCAGCAGCGGGGCCATGGCAGGCAATGAGCAGTTCTTC.

The chain is built from TRBV12-3 or TRBV12-4 and TRBJ1-2; no reliable D call. Between the trimmed V and J ends, which lost 3 bases and 8 bases, there was a span of 19 bases. This CDR3 has 15 amino acids. The CDR3 DNA reads TGTGCCAGCAGTTTCAGTGGACCACATGCGAAAGGCTACACCTTC. Translation: CASSFSGPHAKGYTF.

Turning to this clonotype: The germline gene is not matched at one end of the junction; a read error may be the cause. This CDR3 reads CASSAPTGMPYEQYF. Here the CDR3 DNA reads TGCGCCAGCAGTGCCCCGACAGGGATGCCCTACGAGCAGTACTTC. The chain couples TRBV6-1 to TRBJ2-7, with TRBD1 identical over 7 bases. The CDR3 loop spans 15 amino acids. The germline CDR1 and CDR2 sequences are MNHNS and SASEGT.

A remark on this clonotype: This may be a read error, as it is one base from a much larger clone. The conserved phenylalanine or tryptophan normally closing the CDR3 is absent here, so this likely arose from a read error. The chain employs TRBV5-1 and TRBJ2-7, with 8 bases matching TRBD2. Germline V CDR1 and CDR2: SGHRS, YFSETQ. The CDR3 is 14 residues long. Trimming took 3 bases from V and 2 from J; bases not matched to a gene: 4. The CDR3 DNA is TGCGCCAGCAGCTCTAGCGGGCCGCCCTACGAGCAGTACTAC. This encodes CASSSSGPPYEQYY.

A word on this clonotype: A much larger clone differs by one base, so this may be a read error. The chain uses TRBV29-1 and TRBJ2-1; D unclear. The germline gives CDR1 SQVTM, CDR2 ANQGSEA. The CDR3 sequence is 12 residues long. This chain's CDR3 is CNVVLLYNEQLF. The CDR3 DNA is TGCAACGTTGTCCTCCTCTACAATGAGCAGCTCTTC.

A remark on this clonotype: Sequence at one end of the junction differs from germline and may be a read error. The rearrangement links TRBV6-5 to TRBJ1-1, with TRBD1 as a possible D gene (5 bases). Germline loops: CDR1 MNHEY, CDR2 SVGAGI. The length of the CDR3 is 13 residues. The CDR3 loop is CTSSYDRGTEAFF. The CDR3 region has the DNA TGTACCAGCAGTTACGATCGGGGCACCGAAGCTTTCTTT.

In the case of this clonotype: A read error may explain this, as a much larger clone is one base away. The chain joins TRBV7-9 to TRBJ1-1; no clear D. This CDR3 comprises 16 residues. V lost 5 bases and J 6 bases, leaving 22 bases between the germline ends. Germline V CDR1 and CDR2: SEHNR, FQNEAQ (reference sequence). The CDR3 coding sequence is TGTGCCAGCAGCCCTCGGACGAACGTGGGGAGAGCTGAAGCTTTCTTT. Its protein is CASSPRTNVGRAEAFF.

A note on this clonotype: Here the CDR3 omits its conserved ending phenylalanine or tryptophan, so a read error is the likely source. The chain has TRBV29-1 and TRBJ1-2, with D hard to call. CDR1 SQVTM and CDR2 ANQGSEA come from the germline V gene. The CDR3 spans 10 residues. The CDR3 is CSAGEYGYTV. In DNA form, the CDR3 reads TGCAGCGCTGGGGAGTATGGTTACACCGTC.

A note on this clonotype: This sequence may be a read error, since a much larger clone differs from it by one base. This sequence joins TRBV20-1 and TRBJ2-2; weak D call: TRBD1 (6 bases). The germline gives CDR1 DFQATT, CDR2 SNEGSKA (reference sequence). This CDR3 is 15 amino acids long. The V and J ends lost 2 bases and 9 bases respectively, with 19 bases between them. Here the CDR3 reads CSARTGLRFGWELFF. The CDR3 DNA sequence: TGCAGTGCTAGAACAGGGTTACGGTTTGGCTGGGAGCTGTTTTTT.

With regard to this clonotype: As the CDR3 is not closed by the conserved phenylalanine or tryptophan, this likely results from a read error. CDR3 loop: CASSNGTSGRSEQYS. The CDR3 bases are TGTGCCAGCAGCAATGGGACTAGCGGGAGATCGGAGCAGTACTCC. The chain carries TRBV13 and TRBJ2-7, with 14 bases lining up with TRBD2. The CDR3 spans 15 residues. V was pared by 5 bases and J by 7 bases, with 7 bases of the junction left unmatched. CDR1 and CDR2 (germline): PRHDT, FYEKMQ (reference sequence).

This clonotype was counted between two and nine times. This may be a read error, as it is one base from a much larger clone. The V call is TRBV12-3 or TRBV12-4, the J call TRBJ2-1, with D uncertain. This CDR3 comprises 12 residues. Here the CDR3 DNA reads TGTGCCAGCAGTTTTAGTGAGCAGGAGCAGCTCTTC. It codes for CASSFSEQEQLF.

To note about this clonotype: Just one base apart from a much larger clone, this may be a read error. This sequence joins TRBV11-3 and TRBJ2-3; 12 bases match TRBD2. Germline CDR1 SGHNT, CDR2 YENEEA. V was clipped by 9 bases and J by 4 bases; unmatched bases: 11. The CDR3 is 16 residues long. CDR3 DNA sequence: TGTGCCAGAAGCCCAGGGACTAGCGGGTTTGCAGATACGCAGTATTTT. It codes for CARSPGTSGFADTQYF.

This clonotype was recorded at least ten times. The V gene is TRBV5-4, the J gene TRBJ2-7, with TRBD1 matching over 12 bases. The CDR3 has 15 residues. Germline V gene data show CDR1 as SGHNT and CDR2 as YYREEE (reference sequence). Trimming took 4 bases from V and 6 from J; bases not matched to a gene: 8. DNA of the CDR3: TGTGCCAGCAGCCATTCCCGGGACAGGGGGCTCGAGCAGTACTTC. It translates to CASSHSRDRGLEQYF.

As regards this clonotype: A much larger clone sits a single nucleotide away, making a read error possible. The CDR3 sequence is CTSSPTVNTEAFF. The CDR3, as DNA: TGTACCAGCAGCCCCACAGTGAACACTGAAGCTTTCTTT. The chain has TRBV7-3 and TRBJ1-1; D is undetermined. Germline values: CDR1 SGHTA, CDR2 FQGTGA. This CDR3 contains 13 residues.

In the case of this clonotype: A read error may explain this, as a much larger clone is one base away. The final CDR3 position lacks the conserved phenylalanine or tryptophan, pointing to a likely read error. The chain links TRBV28 to TRBJ1-1, with unresolved D. V was cut by 7 bases and J by 1 base, with 7 bases left in between. The length of the CDR3 is 12 residues. The germline gives CDR1 MDHEN, CDR2 SYDVKM. The CDR3 nucleotides are TGTGCCAGCAACGGAGAGAACACTGAAGCTTTCTTA. Translated, it gives CASNGENTEAFL.

A note on this clonotype: One junction end disagrees with the germline gene, perhaps due to a read error. The J gene is TRBJ1-3, the V gene TRBV11-2; D is ambiguous. Germline V gene data show CDR1 as SGHAT and CDR2 as FQNNGV. This CDR3 comprises 15 residues. The CDR3 region is CASSLNGDSRNTIYF. Written as DNA, the CDR3 is TGTGCCAGCAGTTTAAACGGAGACTCTAGAAACACCATATATTTT.

A note on this clonotype: Mismatch with germline at one junction end may stem from a read error. The chain combines TRBV24-1 with TRBJ1-5; D is undetermined. The CDR3 runs to 14 residues. Germline lookup yields CDR1 KGHDR and CDR2 SFDVKD. The CDR3 DNA sequence: TGTGCCACCAGTGATTCGTCCATCAATCAGCCTCAGCATTTT. It specifies CATSDSSINQPQHF.

In the case of this clonotype: The germline gene is not matched at one end of the junction; a read error may be the cause. This chain uses TRBV28 with TRBJ2-2, with 7 nucleotides matching TRBD2. The CDR3 has 19 amino acids. Germline V gene lookup returns CDR1 MDHEN and CDR2 SYDVKM. The CDR3 region is CASSLYGGTAGVVTVELFF. For the CDR3, the DNA is TGTGCCAGCAGTTTATACGGTGGAACGGCGGGAGTGGTTACCGTGGAGCTGTTTTTT.

This clonotype was seen only a few times. This chain joins TRBV5-1 and TRBJ2-1, with 8 bases that match TRBD2. The CDR3 is 15 residues long. The J segment lost 6 bases and the V segment lost 7 bases, leaving 12 bases of the junction unmatched. Germline V gives CDR1 SGHRS, CDR2 YFSETQ. DNA of the CDR3: TGCGCCAGCGGCACTGCCGGGACTAGGTCCAATGAGCAGTTCTTC. It is translated as CASGTAGTRSNEQFF.

Details on this clonotype: Germline is not matched at one junction end, which may reflect a read error. The chain combines TRBV4-1 with TRBJ2-7; 10 bases are shared with TRBD2. This CDR3 spans 18 amino acids. The V gene's germline CDR1 is MGHRA and CDR2 YSYEKL. CDR3 sequence reads: CASNQDSKREGLAYQQYF. The DNA for the CDR3 is TGCGCCAGCAACCAAGATTCAAAGCGGGAGGGCCTCGCCTACCAGCAGTACTTC.

This clonotype came up many times. The chain links TRBV29-1 to TRBJ1-1; 10 bases align to TRBD1. Trimming took 4 bases from V and 5 from J; bases not matched to a gene: 7. Germline V CDR1 and CDR2: SQVTM, ANQGSEA. The CDR3 contains 14 residues. This chain's CDR3 is CSVGEGQGNTEAFF. CDR3 in DNA: TGCAGCGTTGGGGAGGGACAGGGGAATACTGAAGCTTTCTTT.

Points on this clonotype: The junction does not match germline at one end; this may be a read error. V is TRBV6-1 and J is TRBJ1-1; D ambiguous. The germline V gene encodes CDR1 MNHNS and CDR2 SASEGT. This CDR3 contains 13 residues. The CDR3 here is CASSDAVNTEVFF. For the CDR3, the DNA is TGCGCCAGCAGTGACGCAGTGAACACTGAAGTTTTCTTT.